One T cell receptor beta chain is described in this entry. Its specificity is unknown. This specimen belongs to a study of cytomegalovirus exposure and HLA in healthy donors. Study results and caveats: When analyzed later, a missense DCLRE1C variant was found to be linked to TCR beta V- and J-gene trimming.

Vbeta (60) and Jbeta (13) primers were used in the PCR. The protocol was immunoSEQ multiplex PCR, while the TCRdb copy is restricted to in-frame clones and leaves out a portion. The table has 100,000 to 130,000 clones, about 72% seen once. After removal of 6 bases from V and 8 bases from J, the junction contained 7 bases not matched to a gene. The germline gives CDR1 SNHLY, CDR2 FYNNEI. The CDR3 has 14 amino acids. Sequencing was done on a sample of PBMCs. The chain has TRBV2 and TRBJ2-1, with 10 bases lining up with TRBD1. This receptor was taken from a man aged 18 to 35 in good health and CMV-seronegative. This chain's CDR3 is CASRPSTGGDEQFF. CDR3 sequence (DNA): TGTGCCAGCAGACCCTCGACAGGGGGCGATGAGCAGTTCTTC.